This T cell receptor beta chain was recovered during a study of T cells in Graves' hyperthyroidism and ophthalmopathy. Trimming removed 4 bases from V and 4 bases from J, with 5 bases in between. There are 11 residues in the CDR3. The germline CDR1 and CDR2 sequences are LGHDT and YNNKEL (reference sequence). There were TCR beta CDR3 regions amplified from RNA transcripts. First-round RT-PCR with HTBI primers amplified the TCR CDR3 region. TCRdb re-analysed the multiplex PCR reads in MiXCR, keeping a single row per CDR3 protein. The table shows hundreds of thousands of distinct CDR3 sequences, with about 15% occurring only once. Participants, patients aged 18 to 65, had newly diagnosed hyperthyroidism with a duration under 2 months. Study findings and constraints: For ophthalmopathy, model prediction preceded onset by a median roughly 6.3 months. In blood, most of the thyroid clonotypes expanded above 0.001 were also present.

This clonotype was seen many times. Its antigen is still unknown. V and J are TRBV3-1 and TRBJ2-7; D gene unclear. The sequence was collected from a woman under 30 with Graves' hyperthyroidism. The sample consisted of blood. The CDR3 sequence: CASSRQYEQYF. The CDR3 DNA sequence: TGTGCCAGCAGCCGCCAATACGAGCAGTACTTC.